A single T cell receptor beta chain is shown here with its context. Its target is not known. This sample was taken from a study of T-cell reconstitution after alpha-beta-depleted transplantation in children. CDR1 and CDR2 (germline): LGHNA, YNFKEQ. The length of the CDR3 is 15 residues. Deletions cut 3 bases from V and 0 bases from J, with 9 bases between. Study-wide results and caveats: The high TCRbeta diversity at day 60 in some patients came from surviving recipient T cells and thymic progenitors. Several hundred rapidly expanded clones from non-depleted graft cells reportedly supplied alpha-beta T cells about two months post-transplant. T-cell counts and diversity were attributed mostly to newly produced T cells one year after transplant.

Unique molecular identifiers tagged the TCRbeta library. TCRdb re-called the PCR reads with MiXCR, one entry per CDR3 protein. The sample yields about 600,000 distinct CDR3 sequences, 13% seen once. Specimen: PBMCs, mostly from graft donor cells, collected 360 days after TCRalphabeta/CD19-depleted stem cell transplant. The clonotype was recovered from a male patient between 5 and 17 years old who had a stem cell transplant for acute myeloid leukemia, so the T cells may come from the graft donor. The chain joins TRBV4-2 to TRBJ2-1, with TRBD2 as a possible D gene (5 bases). The CDR3 DNA sequence: TGTGCCAGCAGCCATTTGGGGAGCTCCTACAATGAGCAGTTCTTC. This encodes CASSHLGSSYNEQFF.